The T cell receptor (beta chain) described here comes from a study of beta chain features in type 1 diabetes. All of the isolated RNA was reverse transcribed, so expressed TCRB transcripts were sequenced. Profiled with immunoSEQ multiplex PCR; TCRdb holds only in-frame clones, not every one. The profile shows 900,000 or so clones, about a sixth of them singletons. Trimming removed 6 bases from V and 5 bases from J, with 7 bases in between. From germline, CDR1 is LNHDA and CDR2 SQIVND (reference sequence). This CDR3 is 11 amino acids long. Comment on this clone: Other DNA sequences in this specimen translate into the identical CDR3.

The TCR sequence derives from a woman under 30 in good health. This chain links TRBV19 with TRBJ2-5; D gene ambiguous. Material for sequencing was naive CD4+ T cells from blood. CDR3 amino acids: CASRERETQYF. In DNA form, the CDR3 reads TGTGCCAGTAGGGAGAGGGAGACCCAGTACTTC.